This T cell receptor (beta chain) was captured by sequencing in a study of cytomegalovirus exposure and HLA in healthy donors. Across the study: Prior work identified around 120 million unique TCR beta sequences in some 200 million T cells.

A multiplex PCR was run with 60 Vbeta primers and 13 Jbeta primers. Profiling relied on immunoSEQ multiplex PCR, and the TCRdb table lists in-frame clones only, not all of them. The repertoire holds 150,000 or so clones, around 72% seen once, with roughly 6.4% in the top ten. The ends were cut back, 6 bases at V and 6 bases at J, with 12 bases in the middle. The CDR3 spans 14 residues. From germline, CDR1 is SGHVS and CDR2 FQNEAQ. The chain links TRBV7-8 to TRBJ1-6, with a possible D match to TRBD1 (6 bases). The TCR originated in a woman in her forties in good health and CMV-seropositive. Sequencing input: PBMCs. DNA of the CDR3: TGTGCCAGCAGGCAGGGACAAATTAATTCACCCCTCCACTTT. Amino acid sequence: CASRQGQINSPLHF.